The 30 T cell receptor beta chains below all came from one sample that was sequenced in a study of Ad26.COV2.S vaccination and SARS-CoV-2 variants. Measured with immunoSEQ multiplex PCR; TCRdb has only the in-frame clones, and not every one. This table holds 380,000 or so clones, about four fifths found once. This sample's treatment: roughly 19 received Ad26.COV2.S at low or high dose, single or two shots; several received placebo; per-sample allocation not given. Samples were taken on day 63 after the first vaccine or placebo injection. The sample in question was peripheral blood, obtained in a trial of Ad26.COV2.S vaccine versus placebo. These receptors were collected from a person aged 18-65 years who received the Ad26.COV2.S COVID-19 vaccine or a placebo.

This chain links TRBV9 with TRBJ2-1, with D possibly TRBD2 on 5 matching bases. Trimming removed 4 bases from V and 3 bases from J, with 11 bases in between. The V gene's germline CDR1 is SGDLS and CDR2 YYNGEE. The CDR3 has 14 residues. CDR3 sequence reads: CASSSQRDYNEQFF. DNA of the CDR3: TGTGCCAGCAGCTCTCAACGGGACTACAATGAGCAGTTCTTC.

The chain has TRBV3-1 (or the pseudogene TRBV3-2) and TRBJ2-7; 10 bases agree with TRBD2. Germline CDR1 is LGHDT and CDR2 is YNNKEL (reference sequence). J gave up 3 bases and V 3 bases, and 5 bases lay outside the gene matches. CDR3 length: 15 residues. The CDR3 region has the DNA TGTGCCAGCAGCCATGGTCAGCGGGAGGGCTACGAGCAGTACTTC. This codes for CASSHGQREGYEQYF.

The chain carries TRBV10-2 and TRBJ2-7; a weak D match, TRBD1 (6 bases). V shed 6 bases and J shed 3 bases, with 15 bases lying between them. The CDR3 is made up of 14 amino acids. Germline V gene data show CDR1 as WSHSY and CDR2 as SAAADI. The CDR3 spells CASRDTGTLYEQYF. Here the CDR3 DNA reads TGCGCCAGCAGAGATACCGGGACACTCTACGAGCAGTACTTC.

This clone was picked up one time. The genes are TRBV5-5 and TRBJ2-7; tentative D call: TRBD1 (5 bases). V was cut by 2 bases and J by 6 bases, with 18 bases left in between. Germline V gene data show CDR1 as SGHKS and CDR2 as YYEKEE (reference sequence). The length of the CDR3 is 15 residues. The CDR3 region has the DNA TGTGCCAGCAGCTTCCCACGGCTCACAGGATCCGAGCAGTACTTC. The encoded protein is CASSFPRLTGSEQYF.

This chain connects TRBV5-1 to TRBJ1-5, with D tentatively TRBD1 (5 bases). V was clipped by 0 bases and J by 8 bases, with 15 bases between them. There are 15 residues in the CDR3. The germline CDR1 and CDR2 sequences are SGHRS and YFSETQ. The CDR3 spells CASSLAGDLREPQHF. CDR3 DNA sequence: TGCGCCAGCAGCTTGGCCGGGGACCTACGCGAGCCCCAGCATTTT.

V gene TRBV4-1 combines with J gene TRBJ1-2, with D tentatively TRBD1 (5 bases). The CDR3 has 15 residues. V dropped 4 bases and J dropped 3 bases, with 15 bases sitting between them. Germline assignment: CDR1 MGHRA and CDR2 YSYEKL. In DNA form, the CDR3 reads TGCGCCAGCAGCCGGGCCGCCCGGGGGGACTATGGCTACACCTTC. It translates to CASSRAARGDYGYTF.

This CDR3 is CASSPDRENYGYTF. The CDR3 nucleotides read TGTGCCAGCTCACCGGACAGGGAAAACTATGGCTACACCTTC. V and J are TRBV18 and TRBJ1-2; 8 bases are shared with TRBD1. The trim removed 3 bases at V and 2 bases at J, leaving 2 bases unmatched. The CDR3 sequence is 14 residues long. Germline values: CDR1 KGHSH, CDR2 LQKENI.

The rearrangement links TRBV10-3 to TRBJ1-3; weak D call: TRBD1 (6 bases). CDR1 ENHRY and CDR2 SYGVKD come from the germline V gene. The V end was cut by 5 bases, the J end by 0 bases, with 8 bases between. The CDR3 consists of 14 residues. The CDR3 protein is CAISRTVSGNTIYF. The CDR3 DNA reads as TGTGCCATCAGTAGGACAGTCTCTGGAAACACCATATATTTT.

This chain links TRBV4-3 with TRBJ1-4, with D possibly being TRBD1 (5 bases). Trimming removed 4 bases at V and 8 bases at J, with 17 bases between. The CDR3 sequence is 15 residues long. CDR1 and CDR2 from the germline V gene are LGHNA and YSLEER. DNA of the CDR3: TGCGCCAGCAGCCCCTACAGGAAGGGGAGGGAAAAACTGTTTTTT. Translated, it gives CASSPYRKGREKLFF.

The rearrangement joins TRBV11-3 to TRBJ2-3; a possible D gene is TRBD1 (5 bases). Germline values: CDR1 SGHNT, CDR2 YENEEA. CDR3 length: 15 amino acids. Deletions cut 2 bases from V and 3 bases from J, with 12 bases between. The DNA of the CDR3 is TGTGCCAGCAGCTTAAGGGCAGGGCCAACAGATACGCAGTATTTT. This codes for CASSLRAGPTDTQYF.

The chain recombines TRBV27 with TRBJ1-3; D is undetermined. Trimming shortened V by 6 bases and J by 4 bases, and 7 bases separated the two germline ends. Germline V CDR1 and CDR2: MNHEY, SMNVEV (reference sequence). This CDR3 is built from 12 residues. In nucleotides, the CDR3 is TGTGCCAGCAGGGATCAAGGAAACACCATATATTTT. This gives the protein CASRDQGNTIYF.

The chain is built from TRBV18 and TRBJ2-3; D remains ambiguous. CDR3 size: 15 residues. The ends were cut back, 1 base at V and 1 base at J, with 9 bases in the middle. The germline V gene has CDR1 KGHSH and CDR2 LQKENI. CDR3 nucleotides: TGTGCCAGCTCACCACTCCAGGCCCGCACAGATACGCAGTATTTT. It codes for CASSPLQARTDTQYF.

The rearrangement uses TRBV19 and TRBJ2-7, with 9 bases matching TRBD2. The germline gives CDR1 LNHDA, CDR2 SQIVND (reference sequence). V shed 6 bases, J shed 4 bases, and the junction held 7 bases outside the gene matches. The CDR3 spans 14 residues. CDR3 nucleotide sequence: TGTGCCAGTAGCTGGGGACTAGCTGAATACGAGCAGTACTTC. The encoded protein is CASSWGLAEYEQYF.

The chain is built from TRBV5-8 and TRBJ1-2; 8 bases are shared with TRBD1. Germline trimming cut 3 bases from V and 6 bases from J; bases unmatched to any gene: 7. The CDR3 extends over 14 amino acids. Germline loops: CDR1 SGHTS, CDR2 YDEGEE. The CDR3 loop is CASSWTGTGNGYTF. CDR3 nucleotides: TGTGCCAGCAGCTGGACCGGGACAGGAAATGGCTACACCTTC.

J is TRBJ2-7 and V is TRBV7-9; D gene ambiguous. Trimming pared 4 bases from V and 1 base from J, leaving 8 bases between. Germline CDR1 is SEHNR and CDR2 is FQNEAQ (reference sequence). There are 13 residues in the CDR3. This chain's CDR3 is CASSSLESYEQYF. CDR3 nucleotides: TGTGCCAGCAGCTCCCTTGAGTCCTACGAGCAGTACTTC. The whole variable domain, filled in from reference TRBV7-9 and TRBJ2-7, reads DTGVSQNPRHKITKRGQNVTFRCDPISEHNRLYWYRQTLGQGPEFLTYFQNEAQLEKSRLLSDRFSAERPKGSFSTLEIQRTEQGDSAMYLCASSSLESYEQYFGPGTRLTVT.

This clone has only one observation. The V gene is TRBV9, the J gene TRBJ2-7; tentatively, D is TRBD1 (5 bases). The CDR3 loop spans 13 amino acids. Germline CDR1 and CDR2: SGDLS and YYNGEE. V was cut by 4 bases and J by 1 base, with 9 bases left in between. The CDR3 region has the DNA TGTGCCAGCAGCCTGACAGCTTCCTACGAGCAGTACTTC. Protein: CASSLTASYEQYF.

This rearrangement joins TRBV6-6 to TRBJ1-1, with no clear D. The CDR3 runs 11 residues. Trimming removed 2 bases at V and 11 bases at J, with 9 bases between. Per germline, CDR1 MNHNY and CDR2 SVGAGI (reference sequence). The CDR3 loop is CASSYADRAFF. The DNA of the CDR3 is TGTGCCAGCAGTTACGCGGATCGGGCTTTCTTT.

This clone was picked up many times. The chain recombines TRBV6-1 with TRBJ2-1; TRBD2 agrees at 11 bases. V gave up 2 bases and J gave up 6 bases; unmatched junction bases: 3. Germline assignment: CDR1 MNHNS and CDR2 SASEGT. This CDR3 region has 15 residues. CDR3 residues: CASSEFSGGANEQFF. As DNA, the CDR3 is TGTGCCAGCAGTGAATTTAGCGGGGGGGCCAATGAGCAGTTCTTC.

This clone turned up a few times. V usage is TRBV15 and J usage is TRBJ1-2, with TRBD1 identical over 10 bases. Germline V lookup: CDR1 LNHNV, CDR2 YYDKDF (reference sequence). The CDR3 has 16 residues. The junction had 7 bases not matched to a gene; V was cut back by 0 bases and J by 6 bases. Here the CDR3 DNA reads TGTGCCACCAGCAGAGATATCGGGACAGGGGCGAATGGCTACACCTTC. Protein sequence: CATSRDIGTGANGYTF. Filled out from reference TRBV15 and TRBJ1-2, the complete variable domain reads DAMVIQNPRYQVTQFGKPVTLSCSQTLNHNVMYWYQQKSSQAPKLLFHYYDKDFNNEADTPDNFQSRRPNTSFCFLDIRSPGLGDTAMYLCATSRDIGTGANGYTFGSGTRLTVV.

CDR3 coding DNA: TGTGCCAGCAGCACCCGGACAGGGAACGGCTACACCTTC. Translation: CASSTRTGNGYTF. The chain uses TRBV9 and TRBJ1-2; 8 bases align to TRBD1. The CDR3 contains 13 residues. Trimming took 4 bases from V and 8 from J; bases not matched to a gene: 7. Germline V gene lookup returns CDR1 SGDLS and CDR2 YYNGEE. Variable domain in full (rest from reference TRBV9 and TRBJ1-2): DSGVTQTPKHLITATGQRVTLRCSPRSGDLSVYWYQQSLDQGLQFLIQYYNGEERAKGNILERFSAQQFPDLHSELNLSSLELGDSALYFCASSTRTGNGYTFGSGTRLTVV.

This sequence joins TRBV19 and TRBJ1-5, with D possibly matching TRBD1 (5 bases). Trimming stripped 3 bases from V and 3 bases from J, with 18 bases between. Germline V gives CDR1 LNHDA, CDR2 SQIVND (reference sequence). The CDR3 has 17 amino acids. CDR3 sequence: CASSMSPVGGFNQPQHF. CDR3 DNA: TGTGCCAGTAGTATGTCTCCGGTGGGGGGGTTCAATCAGCCCCAGCATTTT.

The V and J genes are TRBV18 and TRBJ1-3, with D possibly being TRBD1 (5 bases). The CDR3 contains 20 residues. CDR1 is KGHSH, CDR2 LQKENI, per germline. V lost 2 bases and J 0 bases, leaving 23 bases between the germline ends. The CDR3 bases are TGTGCCAGCTCACCAATAGTCGGGGGAAAGAAGGGCTACTCTGGAAACACCATATATTTT. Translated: CASSPIVGGKKGYSGNTIYF.

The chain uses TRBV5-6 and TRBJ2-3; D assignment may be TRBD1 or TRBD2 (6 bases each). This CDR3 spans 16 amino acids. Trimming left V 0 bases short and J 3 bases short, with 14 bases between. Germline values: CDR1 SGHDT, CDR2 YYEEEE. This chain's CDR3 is CASSLGWGAKTDTQYF. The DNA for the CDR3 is TGTGCCAGCAGCTTGGGATGGGGGGCGAAAACAGATACGCAGTATTTT.

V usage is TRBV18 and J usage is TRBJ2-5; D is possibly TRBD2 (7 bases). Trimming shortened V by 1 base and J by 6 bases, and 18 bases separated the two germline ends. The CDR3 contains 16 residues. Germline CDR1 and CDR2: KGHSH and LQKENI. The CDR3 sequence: CASSPLGPRGAKTQYF. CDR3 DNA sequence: TGTGCCAGCTCACCACTTGGTCCTCGGGGGGCGAAGACCCAGTACTTC. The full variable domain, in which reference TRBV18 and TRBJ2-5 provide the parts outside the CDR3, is NAGVMQNPRHLVRRRGQEARLRCSPMKGHSHVYWYRQLPEEGLKFMVYLQKENIIDESGMPKERFSAEFPKEGPSILRIQQVVRGDSAAYFCASSPLGPRGAKTQYFGPGTRLLVL.

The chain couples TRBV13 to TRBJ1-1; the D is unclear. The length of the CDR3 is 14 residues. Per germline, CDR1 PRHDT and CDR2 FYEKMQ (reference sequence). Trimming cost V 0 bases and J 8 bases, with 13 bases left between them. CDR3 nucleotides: TGTGCCAGCAGCTTAGGACTAGGGCTGGAGGAAGCTTTCTTT. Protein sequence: CASSLGLGLEEAFF.

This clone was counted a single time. The CDR3 is CAWRGWRSNEKLFF. The CDR3 DNA sequence: TGTGCCTGGAGGGGTTGGAGGAGTAATGAAAAACTGTTTTTT. This sequence joins TRBV30 and TRBJ1-4; D remains ambiguous. The CDR3 is made up of 14 amino acids. Trimming pared 3 bases from V and 4 bases from J, leaving 12 bases between. The germline CDR1 and CDR2 sequences are GTSNPN and SVGIG (reference sequence).

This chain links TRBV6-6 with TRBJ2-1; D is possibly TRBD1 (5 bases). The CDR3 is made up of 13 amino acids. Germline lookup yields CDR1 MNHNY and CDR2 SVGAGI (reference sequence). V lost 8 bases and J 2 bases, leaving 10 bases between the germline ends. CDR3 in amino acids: CASLGDTYNEQFF. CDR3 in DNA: TGTGCCAGCTTAGGGGATACCTACAATGAGCAGTTCTTC.

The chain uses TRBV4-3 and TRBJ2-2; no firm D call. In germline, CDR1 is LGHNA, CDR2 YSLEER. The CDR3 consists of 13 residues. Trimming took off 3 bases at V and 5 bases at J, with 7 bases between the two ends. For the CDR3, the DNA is TGCGCCAGCAGCCAGGTCCGGACCGGGGAGCTGTTTTTT. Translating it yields CASSQVRTGELFF.

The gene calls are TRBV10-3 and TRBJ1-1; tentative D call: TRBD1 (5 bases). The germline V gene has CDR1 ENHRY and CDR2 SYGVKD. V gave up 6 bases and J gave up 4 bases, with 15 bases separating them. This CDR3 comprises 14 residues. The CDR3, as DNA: TGTGCCATCAGATCCTCCCCGGGGGGCACTGAAGCTTTCTTT. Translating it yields CAIRSSPGGTEAFF.

The CDR3 loop reads CASYRTGGSGELFF. The DNA for the CDR3 is TGTGCCAGCTACCGGACAGGGGGATCCGGGGAGCTGTTTTTT. The chain is built from TRBV18 and TRBJ2-2, with TRBD1 matching 10 bases. V shed 7 bases and J 6 bases; nucleotides not matched to a gene: 5. The CDR3 covers 14 residues. Germline V gene lookup returns CDR1 KGHSH and CDR2 LQKENI.